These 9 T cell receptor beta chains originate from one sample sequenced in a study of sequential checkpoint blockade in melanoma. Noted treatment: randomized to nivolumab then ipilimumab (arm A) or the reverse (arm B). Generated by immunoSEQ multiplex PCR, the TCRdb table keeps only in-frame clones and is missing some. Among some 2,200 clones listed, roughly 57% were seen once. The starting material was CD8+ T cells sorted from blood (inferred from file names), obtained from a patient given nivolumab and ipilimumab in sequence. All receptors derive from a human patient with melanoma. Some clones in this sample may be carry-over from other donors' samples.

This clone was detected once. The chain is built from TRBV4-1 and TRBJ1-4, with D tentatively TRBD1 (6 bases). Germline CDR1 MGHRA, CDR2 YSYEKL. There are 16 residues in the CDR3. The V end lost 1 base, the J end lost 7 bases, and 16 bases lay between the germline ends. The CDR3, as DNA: TGCGCCAGCAGCCAAGGGAGCGGGGGCGTTTTTGAAAAACTGTTTTTT. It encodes CASSQGSGGVFEKLFF.

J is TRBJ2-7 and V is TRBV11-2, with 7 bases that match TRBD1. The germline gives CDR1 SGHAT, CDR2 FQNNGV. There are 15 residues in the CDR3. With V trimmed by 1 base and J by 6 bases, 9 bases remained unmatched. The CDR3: CASSLVTGVRGEQYF. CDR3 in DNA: TGTGCCAGCAGCTTAGTTACAGGGGTTCGCGGCGAGCAGTACTTC.

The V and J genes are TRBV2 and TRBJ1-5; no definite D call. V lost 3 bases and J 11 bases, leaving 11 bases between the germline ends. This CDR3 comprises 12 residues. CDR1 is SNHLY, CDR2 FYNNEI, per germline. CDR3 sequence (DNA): TGTGCCAGCAGTGAGCAGCCGGGAGCCCAGCATTTT. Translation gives CASSEQPGAQHF.

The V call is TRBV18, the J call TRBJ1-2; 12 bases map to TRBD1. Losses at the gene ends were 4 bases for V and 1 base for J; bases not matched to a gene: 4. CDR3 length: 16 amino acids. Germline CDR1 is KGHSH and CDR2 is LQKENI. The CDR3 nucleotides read TGTGCCAGCTCACAGGGGACAGGGGGCCGTAACTATGGCTACACCTTC. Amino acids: CASSQGTGGRNYGYTF.

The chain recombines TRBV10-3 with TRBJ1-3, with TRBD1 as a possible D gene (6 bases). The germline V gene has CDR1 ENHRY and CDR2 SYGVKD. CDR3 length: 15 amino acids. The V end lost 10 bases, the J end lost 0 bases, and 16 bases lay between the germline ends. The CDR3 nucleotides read TGTGCCAGCACCGAGGGACACAACTCTGGAAACACCATATATTTT. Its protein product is CASTEGHNSGNTIYF.

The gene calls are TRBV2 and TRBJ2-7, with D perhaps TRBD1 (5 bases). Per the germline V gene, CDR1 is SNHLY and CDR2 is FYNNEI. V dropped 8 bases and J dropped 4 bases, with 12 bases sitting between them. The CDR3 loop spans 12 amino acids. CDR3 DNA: TGTGCCAGCGGGAACAGGACGTACGAGCAGTACTTC. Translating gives CASGNRTYEQYF.

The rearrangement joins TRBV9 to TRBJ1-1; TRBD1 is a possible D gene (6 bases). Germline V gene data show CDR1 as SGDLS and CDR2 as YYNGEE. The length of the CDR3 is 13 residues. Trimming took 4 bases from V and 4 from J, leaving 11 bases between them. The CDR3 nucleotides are TGTGCCAGCAGCCCTCTGGACAGCACTGAAGCTTTCTTT. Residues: CASSPLDSTEAFF.

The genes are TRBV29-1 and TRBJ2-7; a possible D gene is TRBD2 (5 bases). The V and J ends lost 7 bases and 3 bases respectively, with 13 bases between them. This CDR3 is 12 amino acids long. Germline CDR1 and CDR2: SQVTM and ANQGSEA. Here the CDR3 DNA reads TGCAGCGGCAGTTTCGGGGTCTACGAGCAGTACTTC. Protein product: CSGSFGVYEQYF.

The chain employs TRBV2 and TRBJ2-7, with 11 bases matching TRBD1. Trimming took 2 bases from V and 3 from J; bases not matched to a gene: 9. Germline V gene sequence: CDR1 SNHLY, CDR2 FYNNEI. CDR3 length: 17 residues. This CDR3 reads CASSEFRTGGGLYEQYF. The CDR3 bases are TGTGCCAGCAGTGAATTTCGGACAGGGGGCGGTCTCTACGAGCAGTACTTC. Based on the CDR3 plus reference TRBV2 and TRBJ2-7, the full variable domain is EPEVTQTPSHQVTQMGQEVILRCVPISNHLYFYWYRQILGQKVEFLVSFYNNEISEKSEIFDDQFSVERPDGSNFTLKIRSTKLEDSAMYFCASSEFRTGGGLYEQYFGPGTRLTVT.